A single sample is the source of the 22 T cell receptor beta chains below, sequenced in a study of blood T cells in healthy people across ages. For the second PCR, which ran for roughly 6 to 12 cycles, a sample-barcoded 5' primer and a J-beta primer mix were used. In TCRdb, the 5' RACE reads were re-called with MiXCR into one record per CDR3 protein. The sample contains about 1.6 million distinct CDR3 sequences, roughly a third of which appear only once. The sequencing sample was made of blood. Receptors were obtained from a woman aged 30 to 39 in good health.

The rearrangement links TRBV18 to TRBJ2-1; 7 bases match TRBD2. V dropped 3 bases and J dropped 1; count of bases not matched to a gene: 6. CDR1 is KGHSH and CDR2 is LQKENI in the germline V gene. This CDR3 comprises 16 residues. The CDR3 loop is CASSPLPSGSYNEQFF. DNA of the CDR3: TGTGCCAGCTCACCCCTCCCTAGCGGTTCCTACAATGAGCAGTTCTTC.

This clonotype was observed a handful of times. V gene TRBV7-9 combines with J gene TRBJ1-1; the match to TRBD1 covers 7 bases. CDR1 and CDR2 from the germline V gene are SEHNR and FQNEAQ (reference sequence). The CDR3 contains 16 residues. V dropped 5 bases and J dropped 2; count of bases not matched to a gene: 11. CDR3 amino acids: CASSQQTTGENTEAFF. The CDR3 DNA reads TGTGCCAGCAGCCAACAAACTACAGGGGAAAACACTGAAGCTTTCTTT.

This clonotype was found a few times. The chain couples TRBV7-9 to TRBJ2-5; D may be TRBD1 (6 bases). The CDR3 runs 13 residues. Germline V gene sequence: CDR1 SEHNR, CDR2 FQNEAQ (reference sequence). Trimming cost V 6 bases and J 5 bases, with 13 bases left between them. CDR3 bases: TGTGCCAGCAGGAGAGACAGGAGGGAGACCCAGTACTTC. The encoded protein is CASRRDRRETQYF.

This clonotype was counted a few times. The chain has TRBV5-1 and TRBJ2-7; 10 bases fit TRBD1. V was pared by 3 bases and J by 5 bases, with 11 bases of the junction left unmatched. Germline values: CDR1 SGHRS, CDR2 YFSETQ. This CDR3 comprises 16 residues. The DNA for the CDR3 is TGCGCCAGCAGCTCTCTAGGTCCGGACAGGGGGAACGAGCAGTACTTC. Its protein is CASSSLGPDRGNEQYF.

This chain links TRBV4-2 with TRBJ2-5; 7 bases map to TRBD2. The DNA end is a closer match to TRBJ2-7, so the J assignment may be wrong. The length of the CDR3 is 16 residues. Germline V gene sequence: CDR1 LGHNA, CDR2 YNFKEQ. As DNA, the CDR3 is TGTGCCAGCAGCCAAGATTTCCGGGGGGAGCGCTACGAGCAGTACTTC. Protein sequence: CASSQDFRGERYEQYF.

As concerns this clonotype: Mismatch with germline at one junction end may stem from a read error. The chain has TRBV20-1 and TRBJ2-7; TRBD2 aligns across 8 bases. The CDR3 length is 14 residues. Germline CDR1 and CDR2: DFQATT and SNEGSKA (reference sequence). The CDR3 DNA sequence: TGCAGTACTAGTAAAACTAGCGGAACCTACGAGCAGTACTTC. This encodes CSTSKTSGTYEQYF.

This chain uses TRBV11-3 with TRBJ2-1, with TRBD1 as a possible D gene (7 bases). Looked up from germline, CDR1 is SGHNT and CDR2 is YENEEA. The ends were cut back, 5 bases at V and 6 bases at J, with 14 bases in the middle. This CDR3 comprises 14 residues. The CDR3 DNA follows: TGTGCCAGCAGCCGGGGGACAGCCTTCAATGAGCAGTTCTTC. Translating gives CASSRGTAFNEQFF. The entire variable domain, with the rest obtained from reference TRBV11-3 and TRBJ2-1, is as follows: EAGVVQSPRYKIIEKKQPVAFWCNPISGHNTLYWYLQNLGQGPELLIRYENEEAVDDSQLPKDRFSAERLKGVDSTLKIQPAELGDSAVYLCASSRGTAFNEQFFGPGTRLTVL.

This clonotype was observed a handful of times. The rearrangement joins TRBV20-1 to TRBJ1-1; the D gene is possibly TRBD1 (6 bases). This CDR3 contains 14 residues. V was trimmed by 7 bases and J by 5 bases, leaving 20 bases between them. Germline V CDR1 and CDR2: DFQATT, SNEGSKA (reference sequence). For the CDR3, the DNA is TGCAGTGGTAAGGTGTTGGACAGTAAGACTGAAGCTTTCTTT. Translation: CSGKVLDSKTEAFF.

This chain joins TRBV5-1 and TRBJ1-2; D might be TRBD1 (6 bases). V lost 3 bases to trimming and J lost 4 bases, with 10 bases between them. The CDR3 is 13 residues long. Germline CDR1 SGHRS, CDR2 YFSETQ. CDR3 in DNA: TGCGCCAGCAGCTGGGACAAGACCTATGGCTACACCTTC. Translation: CASSWDKTYGYTF.

The CDR3 sequence is CSADYTGRVNYGYTF. In DNA form, the CDR3 reads TGCAGTGCCGATTACACAGGGCGAGTTAACTATGGCTACACCTTC. The chain recombines TRBV20-1 with TRBJ1-2, with D possibly matching TRBD1 (6 bases). This CDR3 spans 15 amino acids. V was cut by 6 bases and J by 1 base, with 18 bases left in between. The V gene's germline CDR1 is DFQATT and CDR2 SNEGSKA (reference sequence).

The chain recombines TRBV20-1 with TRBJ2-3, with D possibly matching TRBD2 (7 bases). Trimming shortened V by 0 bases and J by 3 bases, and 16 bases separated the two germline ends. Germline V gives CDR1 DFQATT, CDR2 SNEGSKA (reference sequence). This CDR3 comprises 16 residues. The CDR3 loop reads CSARDPARGGTDTQYF. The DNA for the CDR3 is TGCAGTGCTAGAGATCCGGCCAGGGGAGGGACAGATACGCAGTATTTT.

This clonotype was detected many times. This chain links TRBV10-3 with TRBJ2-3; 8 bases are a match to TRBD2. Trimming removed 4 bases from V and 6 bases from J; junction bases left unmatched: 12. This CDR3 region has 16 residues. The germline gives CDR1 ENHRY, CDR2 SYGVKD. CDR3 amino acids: CAISAAQRGRLDTQYF. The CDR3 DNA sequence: TGTGCCATCAGTGCGGCCCAGCGGGGGAGATTGGATACGCAGTATTTT.

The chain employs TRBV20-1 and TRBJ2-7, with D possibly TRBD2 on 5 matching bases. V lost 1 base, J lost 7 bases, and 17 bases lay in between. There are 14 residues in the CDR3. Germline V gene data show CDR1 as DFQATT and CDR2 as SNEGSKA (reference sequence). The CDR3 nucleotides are TGCAGTGCTAGAGGATATAGCGTTTCCCATGAGCAGTACTTC. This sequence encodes CSARGYSVSHEQYF.

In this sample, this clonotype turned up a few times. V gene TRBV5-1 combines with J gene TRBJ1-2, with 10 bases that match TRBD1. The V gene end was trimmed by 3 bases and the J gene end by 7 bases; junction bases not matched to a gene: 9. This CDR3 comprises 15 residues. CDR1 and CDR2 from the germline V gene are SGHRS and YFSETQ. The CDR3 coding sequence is TGCGCCAGCAGCTCCGGGACAGGGGTGCCCTCTGGCTACACCTTC. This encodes CASSSGTGVPSGYTF.

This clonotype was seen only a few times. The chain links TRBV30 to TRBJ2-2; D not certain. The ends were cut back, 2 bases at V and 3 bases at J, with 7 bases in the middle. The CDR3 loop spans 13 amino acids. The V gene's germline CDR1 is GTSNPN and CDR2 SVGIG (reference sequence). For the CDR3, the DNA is TGTGCCTGGAGTAAATGGGACACCGGGGAGCTGTTTTTT. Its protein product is CAWSKWDTGELFF. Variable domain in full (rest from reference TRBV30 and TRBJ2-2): SQTIHQWPATLVQPVGSPLSLECTVEGTSNPNLYWYRQAAGRGLQLLFYSVGIGQISSEVPQNLSASRPQDRQFILSSKKLLLSDSGFYLCAWSKWDTGELFFGEGSRLTVL.

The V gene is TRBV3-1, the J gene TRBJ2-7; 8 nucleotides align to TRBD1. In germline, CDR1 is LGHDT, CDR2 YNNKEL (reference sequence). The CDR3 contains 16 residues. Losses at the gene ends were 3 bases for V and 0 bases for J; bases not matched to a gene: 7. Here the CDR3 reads CASSHSGTGYSYEQYF. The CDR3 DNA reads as TGTGCCAGCAGCCACTCTGGGACAGGCTACTCCTACGAGCAGTACTTC.

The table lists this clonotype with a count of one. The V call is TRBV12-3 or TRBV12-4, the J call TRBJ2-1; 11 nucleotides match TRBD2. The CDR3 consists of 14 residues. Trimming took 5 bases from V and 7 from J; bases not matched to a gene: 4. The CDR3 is CASSGSGRGNEQFF. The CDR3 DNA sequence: TGTGCCAGCAGTGGTAGCGGGAGGGGGAATGAGCAGTTCTTC.

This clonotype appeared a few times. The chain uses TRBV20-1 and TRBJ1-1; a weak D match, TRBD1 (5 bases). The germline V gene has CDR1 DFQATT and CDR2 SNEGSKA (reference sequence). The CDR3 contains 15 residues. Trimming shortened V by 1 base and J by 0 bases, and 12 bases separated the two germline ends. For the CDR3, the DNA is TGCAGTGCTAGAGGGGCAGGGTACATGAACACTGAAGCTTTCTTT. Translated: CSARGAGYMNTEAFF.

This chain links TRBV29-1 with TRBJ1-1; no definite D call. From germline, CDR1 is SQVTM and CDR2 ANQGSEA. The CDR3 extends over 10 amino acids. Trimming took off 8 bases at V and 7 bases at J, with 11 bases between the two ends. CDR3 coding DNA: TGCAGCTCCTCGGACGGTGAAGCTTTCTTT. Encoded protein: CSSSDGEAFF.

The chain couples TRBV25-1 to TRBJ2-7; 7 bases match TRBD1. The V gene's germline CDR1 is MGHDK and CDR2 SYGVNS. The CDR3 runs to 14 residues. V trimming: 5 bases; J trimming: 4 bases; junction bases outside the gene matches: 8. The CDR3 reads CASSSGTVIYEQYF. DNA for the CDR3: TGTGCCAGCAGTTCCGGGACAGTTATTTACGAGCAGTACTTC.

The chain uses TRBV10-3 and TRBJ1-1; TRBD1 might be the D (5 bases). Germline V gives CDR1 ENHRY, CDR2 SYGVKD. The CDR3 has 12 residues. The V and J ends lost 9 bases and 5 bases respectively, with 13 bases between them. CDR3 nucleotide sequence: TGTGCCATTGGGCTGGGGGGTACTGAAGCTTTCTTT. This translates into CAIGLGGTEAFF.

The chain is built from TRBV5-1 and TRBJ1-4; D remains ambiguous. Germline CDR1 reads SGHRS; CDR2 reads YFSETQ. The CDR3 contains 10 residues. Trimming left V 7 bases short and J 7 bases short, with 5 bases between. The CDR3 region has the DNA TGCGCCAGCTTCGGTGAAAAACTGTTTTTT. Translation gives CASFGEKLFF.